A single sample is the source of the 25 T cell receptor beta chains below, sequenced in a study of early T cells in non-severe SARS-CoV-2 infection. TCRdb recomputed calls from the 5' RACE reads with MiXCR, one row per CDR3 protein. Of tens of thousands of distinct CDR3 sequences in the sample, about 13% were seen once. Sequencing input: whole blood. Receptors originate from an adult who was a healthcare worker with PCR-confirmed SARS-CoV-2 infection or an uninfected control (not recorded which).

This clonotype was counted many times. The chain carries TRBV7-2 and TRBJ2-7, with D possibly TRBD2 on 5 matching bases. The CDR3 consists of 14 residues. With 6 bases removed from V and 2 bases from J, the gap between germline ends came to 14 bases. CDR1 and CDR2 from the germline V gene are SGHTA and FQGNSA. The CDR3 DNA reads as TGTGCCAGCAGTCCTGGAGGCATCCCCTACGAGCAGTACTTC. Translating it yields CASSPGGIPYEQYF.

This clonotype was counted a few times. The gene calls are TRBV18 and TRBJ2-2, with D maybe TRBD2 (5 bases). The germline V gene encodes CDR1 KGHSH and CDR2 LQKENI. V lost 2 bases and J lost 2, with 6 bases in between. This CDR3 is built from 14 residues. The CDR3, as DNA: TGTGCCAGCTCACCAGGGAGTAACACCGGGGAGCTGTTTTTT. Translated, it gives CASSPGSNTGELFF.

This clonotype was seen at least ten times. The CDR3 is CASNSMEGSYNEQFF. CDR3 nucleotide sequence: TGTGCCAGCAATAGTATGGAGGGGTCCTACAATGAGCAGTTCTTC. The rearrangement uses TRBV6-2 or TRBV6-3 and TRBJ2-1; D possibly corresponds to TRBD2 (6 bases). CDR1 and CDR2 (germline): MNHEY, SVGEGT. Deletions cut 7 bases from V and 1 base from J, with 14 bases between. The CDR3 sequence is 15 residues long.

This clonotype appeared many times. The rearrangement uses TRBV27 and TRBJ1-1; 10 positions agree with TRBD1. The CDR3 loop spans 15 amino acids. Germline CDR1 MNHEY, CDR2 SMNVEV (reference sequence). With 5 bases clipped from V and 3 bases from J, the junction kept 6 bases outside the gene matches. The CDR3 bases are TGTGCCAGCAGTAGGTCGGGACAGGGGTACACTGAAGCTTTCTTT. This codes for CASSRSGQGYTEAFF.

This clonotype was counted between two and nine times. CDR3: CASSSQLAVYNEQFF. The CDR3 nucleotides are TGTGCCAGCAGTTCCCAGCTAGCGGTATACAATGAGCAGTTCTTC. The chain employs TRBV12-3 or TRBV12-4 and TRBJ2-1, with TRBD2 matching over 7 bases. V was pared by 4 bases and J by 4 bases, with 7 bases of the junction left unmatched. The CDR3 sequence is 15 residues long.

The J gene is TRBJ2-7, the V gene TRBV18; TRBD1 is a possible D gene (6 bases). The V and J ends lost 4 bases and 4 bases respectively, with 11 bases between them. The CDR3 consists of 13 residues. Germline V lookup: CDR1 KGHSH, CDR2 LQKENI. The CDR3, as DNA: TGTGCCAGCTCACGGACTCAGGGGTACGAGCAGTACTTC. As protein: CASSRTQGYEQYF.

This clonotype was counted a few times. The chain combines TRBV19 with TRBJ2-4; TRBD1 might be the D (5 bases). From germline, CDR1 is LNHDA and CDR2 SQIVND (reference sequence). The V end was cut by 0 bases, the J end by 4 bases, with 10 bases between. This CDR3 region has 15 residues. CDR3 sequence reads: CASSIEGRAKNIQYF. CDR3 in DNA: TGTGCCAGTAGTATAGAGGGGCGAGCTAAAAACATTCAGTACTTC.

At least ten counts were recorded for this clonotype. This chain uses TRBV7-7 with TRBJ2-1; D call uncertain. CDR3 length equals 14 residues. Trimming shortened V by 7 bases and J by 5 bases, and 15 bases separated the two germline ends. Germline V lookup: CDR1 SSHAT, CDR2 FNYEAQ (reference sequence). CDR3 nucleotide sequence: TGTGCCAGCACGGTCGGGCTGCAAGACAATGAGCAGTTCTTC. Its translation: CASTVGLQDNEQFF. Full variable domain (remainder filled in from reference TRBV7-7 and TRBJ2-1): GAGVSQSPRYKVTKRGQDVTLRCDPISSHATLYWYQQALGQGPEFLTYFNYEAQPDKSGLPSDRFSAERPEGSISTLTIQRTEQRDSAMYRCASTVGLQDNEQFFGPGTRLTVL.

CDR3 protein: CAISWTVQETQYF. The CDR3 nucleotides read TGTGCCATCAGCTGGACGGTCCAAGAGACCCAGTACTTC. V is TRBV10-3 and J is TRBJ2-5; D remains unclear. The length of the CDR3 is 13 residues. CDR1 and CDR2 (germline): ENHRY, SYGVKD. Trimming stripped 6 bases from V and 1 base from J, with 9 bases between.

This clonotype was counted only a few times. The V call is TRBV5-5, the J call TRBJ2-7; the D is unclear. There are 14 residues in the CDR3. Germline V lookup: CDR1 SGHKS, CDR2 YYEKEE (reference sequence). V was shortened by 0 bases and J by 0 bases, with 7 bases between the two germline ends. DNA for the CDR3: TGTGCCAGCAGCTTGGTACGGAGCTCCTACGAGCAGTACTTC. This translates into CASSLVRSSYEQYF.

This clonotype was observed many times. CDR3 sequence: CASSLKSRSSYNEQFF. The CDR3 DNA is TGTGCCAGCAGCCTCAAAAGCAGGAGCTCCTACAATGAGCAGTTCTTC. The rearrangement links TRBV11-2 to TRBJ2-1; no firm D call. Trimming left V 5 bases short and J 0 bases short, with 14 bases between. Germline-derived CDR1 and CDR2 are SGHAT and FQNNGV. The CDR3 length is 16 residues.

This clonotype was counted ten times or more. The genes are TRBV24-1 and TRBJ2-5, with 11 nucleotides matching TRBD1. Trimming took 3 bases from V and 4 from J; bases not matched to a gene: 6. In germline, CDR1 is KGHDR, CDR2 SFDVKD. The CDR3 covers 16 residues. CDR3: CATSDPGTGGGETQYF. The CDR3 DNA reads as TGTGCCACCAGTGATCCCGGGACAGGGGGTGGAGAGACCCAGTACTTC.

This clonotype was recorded at least ten times. The chain links TRBV5-6 to TRBJ2-3, with TRBD1 matching over 9 bases. V lost 4 bases, J lost 7 bases, and 7 bases stayed unmatched. Germline CDR1 is SGHDT and CDR2 is YYEEEE. The CDR3 sequence is 14 residues long. CDR3 loop: CASSLWDRENTQYF. CDR3 bases: TGTGCCAGCAGCCTGTGGGACAGGGAGAATACGCAGTATTTT.

This clonotype was seen a few times. In nucleotides, the CDR3 is TGCGCCAGCAGCTTGGGGGGCCAGGCTTCCAAGGAGACCCAGTACTTC. This encodes CASSLGGQASKETQYF. The chain has TRBV5-1 and TRBJ2-5, with D perhaps TRBD1 (5 bases). The V gene lost 0 bases and the J gene lost 5 bases, with 17 bases spanning the gap. The CDR3 is 16 amino acids. CDR1 and CDR2 from the germline V gene are SGHRS and YFSETQ.

This clonotype was observed many times. The V and J genes are TRBV6-1 and TRBJ2-2; 7 nucleotides match TRBD1. J was trimmed by 1 base and V by 6 bases; bases with no gene match: 8. This CDR3 contains 16 residues. CDR1 and CDR2 from the germline V gene are MNHNS and SASEGT. CDR3 region: CASSQGQDLNTGELFF. The DNA for the CDR3 is TGTGCCAGCAGCCAAGGACAGGATTTGAACACCGGGGAGCTGTTTTTT.

The gene calls are TRBV12-3 or TRBV12-4 and TRBJ1-1, with D unclear. V lost 3 bases, J lost 2 bases, and 4 bases lay in between. CDR3 length: 12 residues. For the CDR3, the DNA is TGTGCCAGCAGTTTTTACAACACTGAAGCTTTCTTT. Encoded protein: CASSFYNTEAFF.

The DNA of the CDR3 is TGCAGTGCTAGTCTTTTGAGTGTAGGGGCAGATACGCAGTATTTT. Encoded protein: CSASLLSVGADTQYF. The chain couples TRBV20-1 to TRBJ2-3; D may be TRBD1 (5 bases). Germline V gene lookup returns CDR1 DFQATT and CDR2 SNEGSKA (reference sequence). V was trimmed by 3 bases and J by 4 bases, leaving 17 bases between them. The CDR3 has 15 residues.

The chain has TRBV2 and TRBJ2-1; D is unclear. The germline gives CDR1 SNHLY, CDR2 FYNNEI. This CDR3 has 12 amino acids. V gave up 3 bases and J gave up 4 bases, with 4 bases separating them. This CDR3 reads CASSEGYNEQFF. The CDR3 region has the DNA TGTGCCAGCAGTGAGGGTTACAATGAGCAGTTCTTC.

Many counts were recorded for this clonotype. V gene TRBV21-1 combines with J gene TRBJ2-3; no DNA check was done on the table's D call, TRBD2. TRBV21-1 is marked as a pseudogene. This CDR3 is 16 amino acids long. The CDR3 sequence: CASSNQLAGGTDTQYF. CDR3 nucleotides: TGTGCCAGCAGCAATCAACTAGCGGGAGGGACAGATACGCAGTATTTT.

In this sample, this clonotype turned up a few times. This chain connects TRBV6-1 to TRBJ2-3; D might be TRBD2 (5 bases). CDR3 length: 15 residues. Trimming took 7 bases from V and 8 from J, leaving 22 bases between them. CDR1 and CDR2 (germline): MNHNS, SASEGT. This chain's CDR3 is CASNPNGNTPGTQYF. For the CDR3, the DNA is TGTGCCAGCAACCCAAACGGGAACACCCCGGGTACGCAGTATTTT.

This clonotype was found a few times. DNA of the CDR3: TGTGCCAGCAGTCAAACTAGACTAGCGGCGATCCAAGAGACCCAGTACTTC. Its translation: CASSQTRLAAIQETQYF. This chain connects TRBV27 to TRBJ2-5; TRBD2 agrees at 9 bases. V lost 5 bases, J lost 1 base, and 11 bases stayed unmatched. The CDR3 totals 17 residues. The germline V gene has CDR1 MNHEY and CDR2 SMNVEV (reference sequence).

The chain couples TRBV19 to TRBJ2-5, with D maybe TRBD1 (6 bases). CDR3 length: 14 amino acids. V lost 3 bases and J 4 bases, leaving 12 bases between the germline ends. Germline V gives CDR1 LNHDA, CDR2 SQIVND (reference sequence). The CDR3: CASSIQGGGETQYF. DNA for the CDR3: TGTGCCAGTAGTATTCAAGGGGGTGGAGAGACCCAGTACTTC.

This clonotype was observed a handful of times. DNA of the CDR3: TGTGCCATCAGGGGACAGGCTGGGGTGAGCACTGAAGCTTTCTTT. It translates to CAIRGQAGVSTEAFF. The rearrangement links TRBV10-3 to TRBJ1-1; TRBD1 aligns across 8 bases. CDR3 size: 15 residues. From germline, CDR1 is ENHRY and CDR2 SYGVKD. V shed 6 bases and J 4 bases; nucleotides not matched to a gene: 10.

This clonotype turned up a few times. The CDR3 loop reads CASISRRGQETQYF. Here the CDR3 DNA reads TGCGCCAGCATTTCGCGCAGGGGTCAAGAGACCCAGTACTTC. V gene TRBV10-2 combines with J gene TRBJ2-5; a weak D match, TRBD1 (6 bases). With 7 bases removed from V and 2 bases from J, the gap between germline ends came to 14 bases. CDR3 length: 14 residues. CDR1 is WSHSY, CDR2 SAAADI, per germline.

This clonotype was counted between two and nine times. This chain uses TRBV11-2 with TRBJ1-4, with 8 bases lining up with TRBD1. V lost 2 bases and J lost 4; bases outside the gene matches: 12. CDR3 size: 18 residues. Looked up from germline, CDR1 is SGHAT and CDR2 is FQNNGV. As DNA, the CDR3 is TGTGCCAGCAGCTTAAGGACAGGGCGCAGCTTCTTTAATGAAAAACTGTTTTTT. Protein: CASSLRTGRSFFNEKLFF.